Each of the 5 T cell receptor beta chains below was sequenced from the same sample in a study of Ad26.COV2.S vaccination and SARS-CoV-2 variants. The treatment is: roughly 18 received Ad26.COV2.S at low or high dose, single or two shots; several received placebo; per-sample allocation not given. The samples date from day 63 after the first vaccine or placebo injection. Data came from immunoSEQ multiplex PCR; TCRdb stores just in-frame clones and leaves some out. In the table there are some 450,000 clones, 90% of which are singletons. The sample consisted of peripheral blood, taken in a trial of Ad26.COV2.S vaccine versus placebo. The receptor set was obtained from a person between 18 and 60 years old who received the Ad26.COV2.S COVID-19 vaccine or a placebo.

The J gene is TRBJ2-7, the V gene TRBV3-1 (or the pseudogene TRBV3-2); 9 positions match TRBD2. Germline CDR1 is LGHDT and CDR2 is YNNKEL (reference sequence). The J segment lost 3 bases and the V segment lost 3 bases, leaving 9 bases of the junction unmatched. The CDR3 length is 16 residues. In DNA, the CDR3 is TGTGCCAGCAGCCAGGCCGGGACTAGCCCTTTCTACGAGCAGTACTTC. It is translated as CASSQAGTSPFYEQYF.

The chain joins TRBV12-1 to TRBJ2-2; TRBD2 is the table's D call, not checked against the DNA. TRBV12-1 constitutes a pseudogene. CDR3 size: 17 residues. The CDR3 is CASSPYGSGANTGELFF. The CDR3 DNA follows: TGTGCCAGCAGCCCGTACGGTAGCGGGGCGAACACCGGGGAGCTGTTTTTT.

The chain joins TRBV27 to TRBJ2-3, with D unresolved. V was trimmed by 6 bases and J by 6 bases, leaving 10 bases between them. The CDR3 is 12 amino acids. Germline V gene lookup returns CDR1 MNHEY and CDR2 SMNVEV (reference sequence). The CDR3 nucleotides read TGTGCCAGCAGACGAAATTGGGATACGCAGTATTTT. Translated, it gives CASRRNWDTQYF.

This clone appeared a few times. This sequence joins TRBV6-2 or TRBV6-3 and TRBJ2-5; 7 bases line up with TRBD1. The V segment lost 0 bases and the J segment 1 base; nucleotides outside the gene matches: 5. In germline, CDR1 is MNHEY, CDR2 SVGEGT. This CDR3 contains 16 residues. CDR3 coding DNA: TGTGCCAGCAGTTACTCGCAGGGACAGTTCCAAGAGACCCAGTACTTC. This codes for CASSYSQGQFQETQYF.

The chain has TRBV5-8 and TRBJ2-3; D might be TRBD1 or TRBD2, each matching 5 bases. Looked up from germline, CDR1 is SGHTS and CDR2 is YDEGEE. V was cut by 1 base and J by 2 bases, with 8 bases left in between. The CDR3 covers 14 residues. The CDR3 loop reads CASSLPGPTDTQYF. Written as DNA, the CDR3 is TGTGCCAGCAGCTTGCCGGGACCCACAGATACGCAGTATTTT.